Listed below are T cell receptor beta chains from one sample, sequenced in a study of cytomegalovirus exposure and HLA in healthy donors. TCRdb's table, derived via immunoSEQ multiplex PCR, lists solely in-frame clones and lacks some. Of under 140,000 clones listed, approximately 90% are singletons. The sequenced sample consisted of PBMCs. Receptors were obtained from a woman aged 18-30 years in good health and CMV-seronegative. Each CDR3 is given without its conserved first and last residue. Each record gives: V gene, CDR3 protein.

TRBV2	ASSEGREEETQY
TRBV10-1	ASRREPEAF
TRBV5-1	ASSRTVNEKLF
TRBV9	ASSVLSGANVLT
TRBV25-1	ASRDRSTDTQY
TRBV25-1	ASSVGGSGANVLT
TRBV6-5	ASSVGQANTEAF
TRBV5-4	ASSPPGQVNTGELF
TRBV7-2	ASSFPGSGNTIY
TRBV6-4	ASSPGLAGEEQF
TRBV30	AWSVSATGELF
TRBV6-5	ASSPRAGSAEQY
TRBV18	ASSQWDIEIVYEQY
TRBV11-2	ASSPGTGVNEQF
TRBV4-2	ASRNRERGTEAF
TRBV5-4	ASSLGTRGALAGELF
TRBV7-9	ASSADRVPSYEQY
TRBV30	AWSVGTVLGQPQH
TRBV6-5	ASSYSNLGDEQY
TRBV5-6	ASRFRGSATQY
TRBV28	ASSPRDREDTGELF
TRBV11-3	ASSSQGARETQY
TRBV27	ASSLQGQNYEQY
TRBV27	ASSGTPRGQPQH
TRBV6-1	ASSARQGLSGNTIY
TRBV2	ASRRDLAGSNEQF
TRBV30	AWSVGGRSPLH
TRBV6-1	ASSGTGDGSSPLH
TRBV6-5	ASTPRGRPDNEQF
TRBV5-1	ASSSPGQIYEQY
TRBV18	ASSPGAMNTEAF
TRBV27	ASSLGLAGGSSSYEQY
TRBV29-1	SLDRGFQETQY
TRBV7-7	ASSLETGDEKLF
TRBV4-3	ASSQAPFSKGVRWEQY
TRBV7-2	ASSYRNFALGGNSPLH
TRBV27	ASSQDRGVYEQY
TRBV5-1	ASSLAGGDNEQF
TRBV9	ASSKDYYEQY
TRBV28	ASIPGRSRNEQF
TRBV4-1	ASSLRGGTVEQY
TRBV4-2	ASSRQGTYNSPLH
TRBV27	ASMPGTSDTDTQY
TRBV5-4	ASSRGLAGSTDTQY
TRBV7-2	ASSPRDSEKLF
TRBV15	ATSRDKGLYEQY
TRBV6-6	ASSYSRGQEDEQY
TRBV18	ASSPTGNTEAF
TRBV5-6	ASSPRSRETQY
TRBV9	ASSVGDTDDYEQY
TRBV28	ASSFYRSDEQY
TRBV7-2	ASSLHIGQPNSGNYGYT
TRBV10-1	ASSDSRWQGNNTEAF
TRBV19	ASSIGGSLNEAF
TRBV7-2	ASSLRGVGNTIY
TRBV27	ASSPRGRGFSRELF
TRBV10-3	AISLSGLRNTEAF